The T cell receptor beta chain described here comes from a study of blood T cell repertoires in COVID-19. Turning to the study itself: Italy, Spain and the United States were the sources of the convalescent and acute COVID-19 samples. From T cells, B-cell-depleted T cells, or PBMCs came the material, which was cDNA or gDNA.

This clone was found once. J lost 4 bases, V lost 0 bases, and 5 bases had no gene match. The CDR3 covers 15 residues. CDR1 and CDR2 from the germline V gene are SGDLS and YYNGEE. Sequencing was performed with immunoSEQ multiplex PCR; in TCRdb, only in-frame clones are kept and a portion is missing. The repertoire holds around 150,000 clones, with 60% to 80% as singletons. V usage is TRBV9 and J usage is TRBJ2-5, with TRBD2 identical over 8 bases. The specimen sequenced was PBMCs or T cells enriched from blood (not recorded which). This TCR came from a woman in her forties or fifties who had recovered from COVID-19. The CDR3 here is CASSVVGTRGETQYF. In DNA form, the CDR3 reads TGTGCCAGCAGCGTAGTAGGGACTAGGGGAGAGACCCAGTACTTC. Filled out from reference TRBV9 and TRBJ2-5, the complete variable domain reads DSGVTQTPKHLITATGQRVTLRCSPRSGDLSVYWYQQSLDQGLQFLIQYYNGEERAKGNILERFSAQQFPDLHSELNLSSLELGDSALYFCASSVVGTRGETQYFGPGTRLLVL.